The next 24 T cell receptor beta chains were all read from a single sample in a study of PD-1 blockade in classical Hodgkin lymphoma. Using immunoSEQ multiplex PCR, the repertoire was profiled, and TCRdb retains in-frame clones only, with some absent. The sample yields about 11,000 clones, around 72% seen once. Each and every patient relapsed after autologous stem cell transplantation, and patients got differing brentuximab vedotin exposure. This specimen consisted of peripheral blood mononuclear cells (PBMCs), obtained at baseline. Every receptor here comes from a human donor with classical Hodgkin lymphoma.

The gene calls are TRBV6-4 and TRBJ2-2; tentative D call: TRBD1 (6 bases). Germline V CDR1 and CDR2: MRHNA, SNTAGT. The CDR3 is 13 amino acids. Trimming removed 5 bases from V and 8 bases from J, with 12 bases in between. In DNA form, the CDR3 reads TGTGCCAGCAGTAACACAGGGAAAGGGGAGCTGTTTTTT. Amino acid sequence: CASSNTGKGELFF.

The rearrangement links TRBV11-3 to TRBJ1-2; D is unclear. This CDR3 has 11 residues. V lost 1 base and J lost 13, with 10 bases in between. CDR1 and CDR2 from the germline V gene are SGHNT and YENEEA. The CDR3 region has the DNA TGTGCCAGCAGCTTAGGGTATATTCCCACCTTC. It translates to CASSLGYIPTF. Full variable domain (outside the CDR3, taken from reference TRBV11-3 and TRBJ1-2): EAGVVQSPRYKIIEKKQPVAFWCNPISGHNTLYWYLQNLGQGPELLIRYENEEAVDDSQLPKDRFSAERLKGVDSTLKIQPAELGDSAVYLCASSLGYIPTFGSGTRLTVV.

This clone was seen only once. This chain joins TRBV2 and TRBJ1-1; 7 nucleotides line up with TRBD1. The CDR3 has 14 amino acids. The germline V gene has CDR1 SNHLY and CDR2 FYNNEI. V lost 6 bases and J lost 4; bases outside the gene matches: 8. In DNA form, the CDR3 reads TGTGCCAGCAGACGACAGGGTAGCTCCACTGAAGCTTTCTTT. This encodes CASRRQGSSTEAFF.

CDR3 nucleotides: TGTGCCAGCAGCCCCGTATGGTACGGTCAGCCCCAGCATTTT. It is translated as CASSPVWYGQPQHF. The chain carries TRBV28 and TRBJ1-5; D unclear. Between the trimmed V and J ends, which lost 6 bases and 6 bases, there was a span of 15 bases. In germline, CDR1 is MDHEN, CDR2 SYDVKM. The CDR3 runs to 14 residues.

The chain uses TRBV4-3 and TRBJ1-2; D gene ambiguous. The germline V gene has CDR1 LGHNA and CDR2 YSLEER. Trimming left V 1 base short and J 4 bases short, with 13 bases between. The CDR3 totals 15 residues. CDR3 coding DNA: TGCGCCAGCAGCCAAGCCACCGACGGATCCTATGGCTACACCTTC. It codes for CASSQATDGSYGYTF.

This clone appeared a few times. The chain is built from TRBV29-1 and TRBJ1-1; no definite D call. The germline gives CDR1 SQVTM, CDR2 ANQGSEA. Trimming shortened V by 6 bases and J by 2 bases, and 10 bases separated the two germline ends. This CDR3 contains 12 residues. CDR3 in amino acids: CSVVQSNTEAFF. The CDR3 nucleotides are TGCAGCGTGGTTCAGAGTAACACTGAAGCTTTCTTT.

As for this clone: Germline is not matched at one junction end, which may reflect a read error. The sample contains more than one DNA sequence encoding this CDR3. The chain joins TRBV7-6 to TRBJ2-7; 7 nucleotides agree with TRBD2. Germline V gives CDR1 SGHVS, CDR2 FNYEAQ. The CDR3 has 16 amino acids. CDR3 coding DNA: TGTGCCAGCAGCTTAGAAGCTTTAGGAGGGGTGCGGGAGCAATACTTC. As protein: CASSLEALGGVREQYF.

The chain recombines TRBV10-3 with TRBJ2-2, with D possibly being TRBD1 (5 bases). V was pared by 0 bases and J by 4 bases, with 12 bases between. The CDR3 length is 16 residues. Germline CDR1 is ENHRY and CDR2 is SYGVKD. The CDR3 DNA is TGTGCCATCAGTGAGTCAGGCAGGGAAGGCACCGGGGAGCTGTTTTTT. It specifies CAISESGREGTGELFF.

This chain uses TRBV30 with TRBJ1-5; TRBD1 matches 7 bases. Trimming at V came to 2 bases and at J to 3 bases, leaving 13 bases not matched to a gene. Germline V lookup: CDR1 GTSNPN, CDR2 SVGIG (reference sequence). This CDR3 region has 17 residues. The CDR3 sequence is CAWSPARGGTYNQPQHF. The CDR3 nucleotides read TGTGCCTGGAGTCCGGCCAGGGGGGGGACTTACAATCAGCCCCAGCATTTT.

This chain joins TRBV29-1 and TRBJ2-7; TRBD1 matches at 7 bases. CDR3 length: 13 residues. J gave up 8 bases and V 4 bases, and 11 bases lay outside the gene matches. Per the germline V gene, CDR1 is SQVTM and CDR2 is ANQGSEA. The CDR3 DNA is TGCAGCGTTGCTGAGACAGGGTTCGCCCAGCAGTACTTC. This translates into CSVAETGFAQQYF.

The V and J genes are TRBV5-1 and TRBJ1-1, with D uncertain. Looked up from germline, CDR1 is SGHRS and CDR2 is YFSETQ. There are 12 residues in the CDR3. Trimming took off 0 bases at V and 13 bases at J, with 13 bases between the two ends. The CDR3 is CASSLVGDLIFF. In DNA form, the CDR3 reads TGCGCCAGCAGCTTGGTTGGGGATCTGATTTTCTTT. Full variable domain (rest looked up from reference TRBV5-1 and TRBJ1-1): KAGVTQTPRYLIKTRGQQVTLSCSPISGHRSVSWYQQTPGQGLQFLFEYFSETQRNKGNFPGRFSGRQFSNSRSEMNVSTLELGDSALYLCASSLVGDLIFFGQGTRLTVV.

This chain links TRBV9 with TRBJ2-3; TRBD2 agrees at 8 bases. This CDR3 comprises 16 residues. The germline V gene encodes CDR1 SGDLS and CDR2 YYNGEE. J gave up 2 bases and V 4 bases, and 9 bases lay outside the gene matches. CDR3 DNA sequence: TGTGCCAGCAGCCTCCGGGGTAGCGGGAACACAGATACGCAGTATTTT. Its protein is CASSLRGSGNTDTQYF.

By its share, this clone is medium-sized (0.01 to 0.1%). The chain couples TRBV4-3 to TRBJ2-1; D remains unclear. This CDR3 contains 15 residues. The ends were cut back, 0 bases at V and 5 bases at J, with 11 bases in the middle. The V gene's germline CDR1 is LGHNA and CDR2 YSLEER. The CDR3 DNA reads TGCGCCAGCAGCCAAGAAATAGGGTTGGACAATGAGCAGTTCTTC. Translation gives CASSQEIGLDNEQFF.

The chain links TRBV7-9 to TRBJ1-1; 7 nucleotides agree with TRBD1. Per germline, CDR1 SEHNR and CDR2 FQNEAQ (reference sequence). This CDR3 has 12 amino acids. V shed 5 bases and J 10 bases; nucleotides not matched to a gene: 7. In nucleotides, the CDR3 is TGTGCCAGCAGCCCCAGGACAGGTCTAGCTTTCTTT. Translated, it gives CASSPRTGLAFF.

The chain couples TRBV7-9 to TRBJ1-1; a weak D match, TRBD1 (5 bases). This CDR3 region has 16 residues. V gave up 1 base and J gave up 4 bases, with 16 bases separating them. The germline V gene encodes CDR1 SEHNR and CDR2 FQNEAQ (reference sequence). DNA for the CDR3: TGTGCCAGCAGCTTAGGGGACGTGGGAAGGGGCACTGAAGCTTTCTTT. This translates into CASSLGDVGRGTEAFF.

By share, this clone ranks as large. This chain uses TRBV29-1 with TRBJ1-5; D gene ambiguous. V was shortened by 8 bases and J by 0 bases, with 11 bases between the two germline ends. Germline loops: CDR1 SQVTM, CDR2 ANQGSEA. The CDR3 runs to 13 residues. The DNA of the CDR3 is TGCAGCCCCCCTAGCTCTAGCAATCAGCCCCAGCATTTT. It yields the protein CSPPSSSNQPQHF.

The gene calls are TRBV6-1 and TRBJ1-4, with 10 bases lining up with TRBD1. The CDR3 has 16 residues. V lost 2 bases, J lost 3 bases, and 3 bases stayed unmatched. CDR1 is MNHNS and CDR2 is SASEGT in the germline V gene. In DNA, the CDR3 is TGTGCCAGCAGTGAAAGGGGGACAGGGGCTAATGAAAAACTGTTTTTT. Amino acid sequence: CASSERGTGANEKLFF.

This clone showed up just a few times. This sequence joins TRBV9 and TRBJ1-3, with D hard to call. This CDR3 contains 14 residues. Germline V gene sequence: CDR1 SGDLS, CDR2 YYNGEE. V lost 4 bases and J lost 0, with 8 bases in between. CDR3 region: CASSPLGSGNTIYF. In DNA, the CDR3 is TGTGCCAGCAGCCCACTTGGCTCTGGAAACACCATATATTTT. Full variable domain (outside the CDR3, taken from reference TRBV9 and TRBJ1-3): DSGVTQTPKHLITATGQRVTLRCSPRSGDLSVYWYQQSLDQGLQFLIQYYNGEERAKGNILERFSAQQFPDLHSELNLSSLELGDSALYFCASSPLGSGNTIYFGEGSWLTVV.

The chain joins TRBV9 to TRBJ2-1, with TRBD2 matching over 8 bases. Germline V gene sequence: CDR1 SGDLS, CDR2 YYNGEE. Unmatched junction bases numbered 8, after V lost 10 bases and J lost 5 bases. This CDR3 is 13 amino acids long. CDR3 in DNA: TGTGCCGGAAGTAGCGGGGCGGACAATGAGCAGTTCTTC. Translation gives CAGSSGADNEQFF.

The DNA for the CDR3 is TGTGCCATCGGGACAGGGTCTGACGAGCAGTACGTC. Amino acid sequence: CAIGTGSDEQYV. The chain couples TRBV10-3 to TRBJ2-7; 9 positions agree with TRBD1. Per the germline V gene, CDR1 is ENHRY and CDR2 is SYGVKD. CDR3 length: 12 residues. V shed 8 bases and J 5 bases; nucleotides not matched to a gene: 4.

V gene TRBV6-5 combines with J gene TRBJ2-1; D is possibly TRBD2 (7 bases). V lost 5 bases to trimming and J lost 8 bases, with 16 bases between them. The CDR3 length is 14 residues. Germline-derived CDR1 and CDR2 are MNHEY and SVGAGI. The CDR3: CASSPVWGGYEQFF. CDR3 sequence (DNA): TGTGCCAGCAGTCCAGTGTGGGGGGGCTATGAGCAGTTCTTC.

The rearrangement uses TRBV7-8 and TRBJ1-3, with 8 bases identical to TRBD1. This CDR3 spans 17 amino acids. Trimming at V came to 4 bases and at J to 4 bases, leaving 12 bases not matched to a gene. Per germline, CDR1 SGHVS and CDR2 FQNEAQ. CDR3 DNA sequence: TGTGCCAGCAGCTCCCGGGACAGGTTTCTGGGGGGAAACACCATATATTTT. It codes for CASSSRDRFLGGNTIYF.

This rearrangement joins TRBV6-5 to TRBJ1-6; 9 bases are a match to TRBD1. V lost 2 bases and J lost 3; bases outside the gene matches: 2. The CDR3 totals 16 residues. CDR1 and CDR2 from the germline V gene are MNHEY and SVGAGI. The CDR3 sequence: CASSYGTGNYNSPLHF. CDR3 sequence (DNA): TGTGCCAGCAGTTACGGGACAGGGAACTATAATTCACCCCTCCACTTT.

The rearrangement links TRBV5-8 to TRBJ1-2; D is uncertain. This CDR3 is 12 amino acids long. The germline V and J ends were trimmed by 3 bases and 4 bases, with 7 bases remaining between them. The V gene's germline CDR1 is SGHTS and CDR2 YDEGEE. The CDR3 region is CASSWSSYGYTF. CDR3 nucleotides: TGTGCCAGCAGCTGGTCGAGCTATGGCTACACCTTC. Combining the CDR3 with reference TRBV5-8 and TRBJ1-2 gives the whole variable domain EAGVTQSPTHLIKTRGQQATLRCSPISGHTSVYWYQQALGLGLQFLLWYDEGEERNRGNFPPRFSGRQFPNYSSELNVNALELEDSALYLCASSWSSYGYTFGSGTRLTVV.